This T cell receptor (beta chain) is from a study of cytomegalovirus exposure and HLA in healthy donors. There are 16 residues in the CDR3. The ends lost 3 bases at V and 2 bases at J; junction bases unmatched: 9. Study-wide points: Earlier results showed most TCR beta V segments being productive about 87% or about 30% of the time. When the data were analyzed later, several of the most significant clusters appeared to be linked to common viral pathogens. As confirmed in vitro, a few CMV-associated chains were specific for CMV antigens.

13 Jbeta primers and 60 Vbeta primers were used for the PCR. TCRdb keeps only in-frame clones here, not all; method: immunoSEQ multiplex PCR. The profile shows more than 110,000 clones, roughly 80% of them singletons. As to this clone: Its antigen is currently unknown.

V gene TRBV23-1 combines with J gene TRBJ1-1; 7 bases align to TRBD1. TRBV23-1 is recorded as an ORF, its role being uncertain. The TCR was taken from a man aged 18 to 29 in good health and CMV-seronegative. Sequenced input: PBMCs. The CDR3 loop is CASSHHPDRDNTEAFF. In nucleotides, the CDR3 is TGCGCCAGCAGTCACCACCCAGACAGGGATAACACTGAAGCTTTCTTT.